The rows below give T cell receptor beta chains drawn from one sample of a study of vaccination and CD4 T cells after COVID-19. The antigens for these receptors are not known. TCRdb recomputed calls from the PCR reads with MiXCR, one row per CDR3 protein. The sample carries roughly 13,000 distinct CDR3 sequences, 35% to 55% recorded once. This specimen consisted of CD4+ T cells from blood, cultured in vitro, obtained before SARS-CoV-2 vaccination. These receptor sequences come from a human donor who had recovered from COVID-19. The CDR3 runs from the conserved cysteine through the conserved F or W. A D gene is named only where the DNA matches it firmly. The listing skips clone size in some rows; elsewhere it reads once, few, many or a size class.

V gene: TRBV20-1
J gene: TRBJ2-5
clone size: -
D gene: -
CDR3 protein: CSASGRYVVIQYF
CDR3 DNA: TGCAGTGCTAGCGGGAGATACGTCGTAATCCAGTACTTC

V gene: TRBV27
J gene: TRBJ1-2
clone size: few
D gene: -
CDR3 protein: CASSHRGREGGYTF
CDR3 DNA: TGTGCCAGCAGTCACCGAGGCAGGGAGGGCGGCTACACCTTC

V gene: TRBV11-3
J gene: TRBJ2-7
clone size: -
D gene: TRBD2
CDR3 protein: CASSSRTSGLLAYEQYF
CDR3 DNA: TGTGCCAGCAGCTCGCGGACTAGCGGGTTGCTAGCCTACGAGCAGTACTTC

V gene: TRBV20-1
J gene: TRBJ2-2
clone size: few
D gene: -
CDR3 protein: CSARVKGGRAGELFF
CDR3 DNA: TGCAGTGCTAGAGTCAAGGGCGGCAGGGCCGGGGAGCTGTTTTTT

V gene: TRBV7-2
J gene: TRBJ1-5
clone size: few
D gene: -
CDR3 protein: CASGDSNQPQHF
CDR3 DNA: TGTGCCTCGGGAGATAGCAATCAGCCCCAGCATTTT

V gene: TRBV6-2/TRBV6-3
J gene: TRBJ1-1
clone size: -
D gene: -
CDR3 protein: CASGGELGTEAFF
CDR3 DNA: TGTGCCAGCGGGGGGGAACTTGGCACTGAAGCTTTCTTT

V gene: TRBV6-1
J gene: TRBJ2-3
clone size: -
D gene: -
CDR3 protein: CASSGVARTDTQYF
CDR3 DNA: TGTGCCAGCAGCGGGGTTGCAAGGACAGATACGCAGTATTTT

V gene: TRBV6-2/TRBV6-3
J gene: TRBJ2-1
clone size: -
D gene: -
CDR3 protein: CASSYPASITNEQFF
CDR3 DNA: TGTGCCAGCAGCTACCCCGCCAGTATTACAAATGAGCAGTTCTTC

V gene: TRBV19
J gene: TRBJ2-5
clone size: -
D gene: TRBD1
CDR3 protein: CASSRQGGVGETQYF
CDR3 DNA: TGTGCCAGTAGCAGACAGGGGGGAGTTGGAGAGACCCAGTACTTC

V gene: TRBV11-2
J gene: TRBJ2-5
clone size: -
D gene: -
CDR3 protein: CASSLEETQYF
CDR3 DNA: TGTGCCAGCAGCTTGGAAGAGACCCAGTACTTC

V gene: TRBV29-1
J gene: TRBJ1-2
clone size: -
D gene: -
CDR3 protein: CSVDGNINYGYTF
CDR3 DNA: TGCAGCGTTGACGGCAATATTAACTATGGCTACACCTTC

V gene: TRBV4-1
J gene: TRBJ2-5
clone size: -
D gene: TRBD1
CDR3 protein: CASSQGPGTGGSSETQYF
CDR3 DNA: TGCGCCAGCAGCCAAGGACCCGGGACAGGGGGATCATCAGAGACCCAGTACTTC

V gene: TRBV10-3
J gene: TRBJ1-1
clone size: few
D gene: TRBD1
CDR3 protein: CAISESIQTGVEAFF
CDR3 DNA: TGTGCCATCAGTGAGTCGATTCAGACAGGGGTAGAAGCTTTCTTT

V gene: TRBV5-1
J gene: TRBJ1-2
clone size: -
D gene: -
CDR3 protein: CASSADSNYDYTF
CDR3 DNA: TGCGCCAGCAGCGCTGACAGCAACTATGACTACACCTTC

V gene: TRBV7-2
J gene: TRBJ2-2
clone size: -
D gene: -
CDR3 protein: CASSTNTGELFF
CDR3 DNA: TGTGCCAGCAGCACGAACACCGGGGAGCTGTTTTTT

V gene: TRBV20-1
J gene: TRBJ1-2
clone size: once
D gene: TRBD1
CDR3 protein: CSARDIFIRGTDGYTF
CDR3 DNA: TGCAGTGCTAGAGATATATTCATCAGGGGGACAGATGGCTACACCTTC

V gene: TRBV20-1
J gene: TRBJ2-7
clone size: few
D gene: TRBD2
CDR3 protein: CSARDVVGGRSYEQYF
CDR3 DNA: TGCAGTGCTAGAGACGTGGTTGGCGGGAGGTCTTACGAGCAGTACTTC

V gene: TRBV11-2
J gene: TRBJ2-5
clone size: -
D gene: -
CDR3 protein: CASSLMIVGHETQYF
CDR3 DNA: TGTGCCAGCAGCTTAATGATTGTGGGGCACGAGACCCAGTACTTC